Given below is one T cell receptor (beta chain) in context. The antigen is undetermined. PCR employed 60 Vbeta and 13 Jbeta primers. This table comes from immunoSEQ multiplex PCR, and its TCRdb copy is limited to in-frame clones, with some not included. The table lists roughly 97,000 clones, around 10% of them singletons, with about 4.7% in the top ten. This entry belongs to a study of cytomegalovirus exposure and HLA in healthy donors. V lost 4 bases, J lost 4 bases, and 20 bases lay in between. CDR1 and CDR2 (germline): MDHEN, SYDVKM. This CDR3 has 16 residues. Findings and limits, study-wide: Some segments of the V type, notably TRBV6-2 and TRBV6-3, were excluded as indistinguishable. With later analysis, a missense DCLRE1C variant became linked to TCR beta V- and J-gene trimming. Many donors carried some public TCRs, although rarity characterized most TCR sequences.

The specimen sequenced was PBMCs. This clonotype was sampled from a man aged 50 to 59 in good health and CMV-seropositive. V and J are TRBV28 and TRBJ2-7, with D possibly TRBD2 on 7 matching bases. As DNA, the CDR3 is TGTGCCAGCAGTTCCCCCTCTCCGGGGGGCAGGTACGAGCAGTACTTC. Residues: CASSSPSPGGRYEQYF.